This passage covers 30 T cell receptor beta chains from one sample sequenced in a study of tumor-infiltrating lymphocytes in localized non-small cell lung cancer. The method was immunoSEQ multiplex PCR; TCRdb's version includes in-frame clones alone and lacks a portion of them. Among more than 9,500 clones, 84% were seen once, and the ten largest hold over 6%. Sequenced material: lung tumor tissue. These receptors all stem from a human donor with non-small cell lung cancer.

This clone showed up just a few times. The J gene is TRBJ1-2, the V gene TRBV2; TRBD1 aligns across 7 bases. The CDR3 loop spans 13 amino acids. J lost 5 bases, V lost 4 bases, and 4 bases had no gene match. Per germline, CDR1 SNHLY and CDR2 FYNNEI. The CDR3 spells CASSAGQSYGYTF. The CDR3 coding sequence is TGTGCCAGCAGTGCGGGACAGTCTTATGGCTACACCTTC.

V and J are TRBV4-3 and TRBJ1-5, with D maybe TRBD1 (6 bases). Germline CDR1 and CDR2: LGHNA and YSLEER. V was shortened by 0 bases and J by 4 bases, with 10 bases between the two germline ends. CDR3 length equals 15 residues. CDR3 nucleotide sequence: TGCGCCAGCAGCCAAGAGGCAGGGGAGAATCAGCCCCAGCATTTT. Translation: CASSQEAGENQPQHF.

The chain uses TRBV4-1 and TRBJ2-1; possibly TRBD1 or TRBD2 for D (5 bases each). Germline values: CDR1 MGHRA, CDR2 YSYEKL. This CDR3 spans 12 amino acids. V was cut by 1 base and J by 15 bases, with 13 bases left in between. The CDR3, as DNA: TGCGCCAGCAGCCAAGTAGGCAGGGACGCGTTCTTC. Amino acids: CASSQVGRDAFF.

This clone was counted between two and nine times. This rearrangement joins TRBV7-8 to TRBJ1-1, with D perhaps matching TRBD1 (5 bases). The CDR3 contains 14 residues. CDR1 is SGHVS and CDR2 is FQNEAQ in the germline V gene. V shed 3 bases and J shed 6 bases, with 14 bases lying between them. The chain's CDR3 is CASSFGQGSAEAFF. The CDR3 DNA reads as TGTGCCAGCAGCTTTGGTCAGGGTTCGGCTGAAGCTTTCTTT.

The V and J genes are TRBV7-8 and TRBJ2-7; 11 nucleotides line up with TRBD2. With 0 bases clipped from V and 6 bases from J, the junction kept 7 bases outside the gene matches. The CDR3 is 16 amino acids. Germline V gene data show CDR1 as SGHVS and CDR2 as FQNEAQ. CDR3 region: CASSLATSGRGSEQYF. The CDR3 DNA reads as TGTGCCAGCAGCTTAGCCACTAGCGGGAGAGGTTCCGAGCAGTACTTC.

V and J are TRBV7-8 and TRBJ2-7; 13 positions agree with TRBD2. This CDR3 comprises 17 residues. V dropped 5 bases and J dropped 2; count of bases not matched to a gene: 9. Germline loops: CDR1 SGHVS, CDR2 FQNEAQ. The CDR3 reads CASSPRTSGSKTYEQYF. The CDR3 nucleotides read TGTGCCAGCAGCCCACGGACTAGCGGGAGTAAGACCTACGAGCAGTACTTC.

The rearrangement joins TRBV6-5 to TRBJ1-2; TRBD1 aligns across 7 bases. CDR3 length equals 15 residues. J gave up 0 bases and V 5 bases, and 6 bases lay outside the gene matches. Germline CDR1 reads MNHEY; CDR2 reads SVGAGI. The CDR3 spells CASSHDREANYGYTF. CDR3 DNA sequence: TGTGCCAGCAGTCACGACAGGGAAGCTAACTATGGCTACACCTTC.

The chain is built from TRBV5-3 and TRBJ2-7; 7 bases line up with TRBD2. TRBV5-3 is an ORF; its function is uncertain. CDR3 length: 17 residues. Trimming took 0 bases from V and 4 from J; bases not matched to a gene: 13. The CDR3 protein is CARSLAWLVPSGYEQYF. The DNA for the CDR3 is TGTGCCAGAAGCTTGGCCTGGCTGGTACCTAGCGGATACGAGCAGTACTTC.

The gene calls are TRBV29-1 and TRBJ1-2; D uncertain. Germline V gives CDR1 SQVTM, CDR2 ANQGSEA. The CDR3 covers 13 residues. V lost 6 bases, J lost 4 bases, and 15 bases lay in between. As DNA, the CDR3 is TGCAGCGTGAACTTGACCCCGGGCTATGGCTACACCTTC. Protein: CSVNLTPGYGYTF.

The CDR3 DNA reads as TGCAGCACACGGGACAGGGGGCTCACGCAGTATTTT. The encoded protein is CSTRDRGLTQYF. V and J are TRBV29-1 and TRBJ2-3; 12 nucleotides match TRBD1. Germline V gives CDR1 SQVTM, CDR2 ANQGSEA. This CDR3 is built from 12 residues. V lost 8 bases and J lost 9; bases outside the gene matches: 6.

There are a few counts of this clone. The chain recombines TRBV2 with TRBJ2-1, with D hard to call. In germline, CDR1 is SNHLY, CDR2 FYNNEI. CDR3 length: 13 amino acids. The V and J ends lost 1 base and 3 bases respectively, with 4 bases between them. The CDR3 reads CASSEDSYNEQFF. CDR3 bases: TGTGCCAGCAGTGAAGACAGCTACAATGAGCAGTTCTTC.

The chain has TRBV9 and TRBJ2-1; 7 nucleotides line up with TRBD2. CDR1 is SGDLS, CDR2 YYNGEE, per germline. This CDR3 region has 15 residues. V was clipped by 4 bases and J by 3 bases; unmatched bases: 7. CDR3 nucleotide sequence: TGTGCCAGCAGCTACTCTAGCGGTTTCTACAATGAGCAGTTCTTC. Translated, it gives CASSYSSGFYNEQFF. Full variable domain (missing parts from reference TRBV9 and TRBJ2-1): DSGVTQTPKHLITATGQRVTLRCSPRSGDLSVYWYQQSLDQGLQFLIQYYNGEERAKGNILERFSAQQFPDLHSELNLSSLELGDSALYFCASSYSSGFYNEQFFGPGTRLTVL.

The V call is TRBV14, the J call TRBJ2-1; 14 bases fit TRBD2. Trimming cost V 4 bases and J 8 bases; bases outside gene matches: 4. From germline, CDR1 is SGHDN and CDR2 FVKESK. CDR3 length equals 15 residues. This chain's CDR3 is CASSRGLAGVYEQFF. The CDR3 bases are TGTGCCAGCAGCCGGGGACTAGCGGGAGTCTATGAGCAGTTCTTC.

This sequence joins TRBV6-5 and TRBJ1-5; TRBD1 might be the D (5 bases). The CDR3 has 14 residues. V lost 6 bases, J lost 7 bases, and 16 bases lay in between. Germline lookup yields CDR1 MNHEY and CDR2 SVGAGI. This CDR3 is CASSRDGRTQPQHF. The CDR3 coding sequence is TGTGCCAGCAGCCGGGACGGCCGGACGCAGCCCCAGCATTTT.

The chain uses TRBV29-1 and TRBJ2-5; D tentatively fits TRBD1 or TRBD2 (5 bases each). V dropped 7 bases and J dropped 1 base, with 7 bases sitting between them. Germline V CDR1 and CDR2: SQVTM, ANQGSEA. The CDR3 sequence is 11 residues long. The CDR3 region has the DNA TGCAGCGGGGGGATCCAAGAGACCCAGTACTTC. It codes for CSGGIQETQYF.

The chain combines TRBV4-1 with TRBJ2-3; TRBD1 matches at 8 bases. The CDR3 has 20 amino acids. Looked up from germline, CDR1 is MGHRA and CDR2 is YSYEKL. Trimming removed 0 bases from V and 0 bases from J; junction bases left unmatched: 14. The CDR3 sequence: CASSQDSGGSAGISTDTQYF. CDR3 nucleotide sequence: TGCGCCAGCAGCCAAGATTCAGGGGGCTCAGCGGGCATTAGCACAGATACGCAGTATTTT.

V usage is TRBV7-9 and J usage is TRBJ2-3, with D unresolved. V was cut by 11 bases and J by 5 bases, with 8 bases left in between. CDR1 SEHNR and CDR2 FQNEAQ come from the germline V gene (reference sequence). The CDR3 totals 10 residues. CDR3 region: CAQWEDTQYF. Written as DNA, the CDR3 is TGTGCCCAATGGGAAGATACGCAGTATTTT.

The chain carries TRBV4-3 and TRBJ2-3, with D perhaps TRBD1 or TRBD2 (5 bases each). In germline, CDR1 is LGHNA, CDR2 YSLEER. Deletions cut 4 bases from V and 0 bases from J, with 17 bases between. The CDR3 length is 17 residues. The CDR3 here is CASSRGASGPSTDTQYF. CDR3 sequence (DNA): TGCGCCAGCAGCCGAGGGGCGAGCGGACCGAGCACAGATACGCAGTATTTT.

In nucleotides, the CDR3 is TGTGCCAGCAGTTCTCTCCTCCGGGACCAAGAGACCCAGTACTTC. Translating gives CASSSLLRDQETQYF. This chain connects TRBV27 to TRBJ2-5; D not resolved. Germline CDR1 MNHEY, CDR2 SMNVEV (reference sequence). The CDR3 is 15 amino acids. Trimming took off 4 bases at V and 0 bases at J, with 12 bases between the two ends.

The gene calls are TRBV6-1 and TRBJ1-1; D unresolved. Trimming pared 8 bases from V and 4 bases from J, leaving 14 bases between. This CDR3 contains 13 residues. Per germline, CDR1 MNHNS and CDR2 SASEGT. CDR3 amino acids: CASGEGLRTEAFF. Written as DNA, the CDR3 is TGTGCCAGCGGAGAGGGTCTTCGCACTGAAGCTTTCTTT.

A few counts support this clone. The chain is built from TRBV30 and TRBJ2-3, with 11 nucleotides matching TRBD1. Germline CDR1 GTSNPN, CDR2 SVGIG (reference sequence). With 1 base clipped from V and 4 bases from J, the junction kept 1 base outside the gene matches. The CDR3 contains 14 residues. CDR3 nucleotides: TGTGCCTGGAGTGCGGGACAGGGGGCAGATACGCAGTATTTT. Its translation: CAWSAGQGADTQYF.

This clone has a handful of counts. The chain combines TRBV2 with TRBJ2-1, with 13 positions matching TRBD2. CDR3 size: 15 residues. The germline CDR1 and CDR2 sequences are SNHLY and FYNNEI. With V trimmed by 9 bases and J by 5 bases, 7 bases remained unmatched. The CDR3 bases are TGTGCCAGTAGCCTCGGACTAGCGGGAGACAATGAGCAGTTCTTC. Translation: CASSLGLAGDNEQFF.

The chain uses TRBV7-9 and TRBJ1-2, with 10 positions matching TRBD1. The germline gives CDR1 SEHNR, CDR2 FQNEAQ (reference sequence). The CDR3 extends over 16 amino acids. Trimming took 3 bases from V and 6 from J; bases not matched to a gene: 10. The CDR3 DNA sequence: TGTGCCAGCAGCTTGGGACAGGGGACGATAGGAGATGGCTACACCTTC. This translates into CASSLGQGTIGDGYTF.

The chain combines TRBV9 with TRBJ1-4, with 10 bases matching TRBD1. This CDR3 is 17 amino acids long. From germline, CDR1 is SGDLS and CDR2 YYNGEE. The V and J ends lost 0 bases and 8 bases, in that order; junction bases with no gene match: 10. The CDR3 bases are TGTGCCAGCAGCGTAGGTGAGGGACAGGGGCCCTACGAAAAACTGTTTTTT. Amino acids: CASSVGEGQGPYEKLFF.

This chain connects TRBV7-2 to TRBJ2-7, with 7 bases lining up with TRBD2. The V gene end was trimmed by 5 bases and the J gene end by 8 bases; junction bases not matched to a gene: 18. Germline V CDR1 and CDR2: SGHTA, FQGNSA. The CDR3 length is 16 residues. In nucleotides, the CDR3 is TGTGCCAGCAGCCCCCCGGGGCTAGCGGACCGGCGCAAGCAGTACTTC. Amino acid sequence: CASSPPGLADRRKQYF. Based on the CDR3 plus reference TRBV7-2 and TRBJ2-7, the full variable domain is GAGVSQSPSNKVTEKGKDVELRCDPISGHTALYWYRQSLGQGLEFLIYFQGNSAPDKSGLPSDRFSAERTGGSVSTLTIQRTQQEDSAVYLCASSPPGLADRRKQYFGPGTRLTVT.

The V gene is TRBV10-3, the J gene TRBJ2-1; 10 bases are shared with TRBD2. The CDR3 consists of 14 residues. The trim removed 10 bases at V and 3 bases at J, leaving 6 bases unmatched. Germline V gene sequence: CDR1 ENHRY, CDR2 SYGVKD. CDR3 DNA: TGTGCCAGCAGGGAGCGGGGGGGCTACAATGAGCAGTTCTTC. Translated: CASRERGGYNEQFF.

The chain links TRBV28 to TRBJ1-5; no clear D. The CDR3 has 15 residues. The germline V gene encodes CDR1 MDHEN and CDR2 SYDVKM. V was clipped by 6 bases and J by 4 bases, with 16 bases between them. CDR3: CASSYPRQGNQPQHF. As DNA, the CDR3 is TGTGCCAGCAGCTACCCCAGGCAAGGGAATCAGCCCCAGCATTTT.

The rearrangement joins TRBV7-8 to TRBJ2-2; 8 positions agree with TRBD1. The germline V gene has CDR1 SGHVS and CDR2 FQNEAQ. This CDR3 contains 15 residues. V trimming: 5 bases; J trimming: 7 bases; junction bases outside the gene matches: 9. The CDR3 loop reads CASSNLDRGDGELFF. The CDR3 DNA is TGTGCCAGCAGCAACCTTGACAGGGGTGACGGGGAGCTGTTTTTT.

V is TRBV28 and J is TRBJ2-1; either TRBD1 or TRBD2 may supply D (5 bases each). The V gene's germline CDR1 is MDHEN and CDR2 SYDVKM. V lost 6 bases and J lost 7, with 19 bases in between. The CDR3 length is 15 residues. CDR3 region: CASRLGPGGRNEQFF. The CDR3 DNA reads TGTGCCAGCAGGCTGGGGCCTGGAGGTAGGAATGAGCAGTTCTTC.

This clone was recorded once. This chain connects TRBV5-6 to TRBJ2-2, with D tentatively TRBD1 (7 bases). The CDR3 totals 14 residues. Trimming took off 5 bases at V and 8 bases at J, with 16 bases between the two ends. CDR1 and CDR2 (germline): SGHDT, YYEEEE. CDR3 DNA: TGTGCCAGCAGGGACAGGCGGGGTGCTGGGGAGCTGTTTTTT. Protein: CASRDRRGAGELFF.